What follows describes a single TCR beta chain. Sequenced by immunoSEQ multiplex PCR; TCRdb stores in-frame clones only, minus some. The sample carries fewer than 250,000 clones, approximately 84% recorded once. These data belong to a study of blood T cell repertoires in COVID-19. The germline gives CDR1 MNHNS, CDR2 SASEGT. This CDR3 spans 15 amino acids. Trimming stripped 1 base from V and 1 base from J, with 7 bases between. This chain joins TRBV6-1 and TRBJ2-2; no clear D gene. Sequencing was done on a sample of peripheral blood. This receptor was obtained from a man aged 45-60 years with acute or convalescent COVID-19. The CDR3 DNA sequence: TGTGCCAGCAGTGAAGAGTGGAGGAACACCGGGGAGCTGTTTTTT. Its protein product is CASSEEWRNTGELFF.